One and the same sample provided the 18 T cell receptor beta chains below, sequenced in a study of T cells in Graves' hyperthyroidism and ophthalmopathy. TCR beta CDR3 region amplification was performed from RNA transcripts. Initially, a first-round RT-PCR of the TCR CDR3 employed the HTBI primer set. TCRdb independently ran MiXCR on the multiplex PCR reads; one entry per CDR3 protein. The sample yields 550,000 to 800,000 distinct CDR3 sequences, approximately 15% seen once. The sequencing sample was made of blood. The origin of the receptors is a man aged 50 or older with Graves' hyperthyroidism.

The J gene is TRBJ1-6, the V gene TRBV4-1; 7 bases line up with TRBD1. Germline CDR1 and CDR2: MGHRA and YSYEKL. This CDR3 comprises 16 residues. The trim removed 2 bases at V and 14 bases at J, leaving 15 bases unmatched. CDR3 bases: TGCGCCAGCAGCCAAAACTTACAGGGGACCCTAATTTCCCTCCACTTT. This gives the protein CASSQNLQGTLISLHF.

This clonotype was seen a handful of times. The chain joins TRBV3-1 to TRBJ1-6; D is perhaps TRBD1 (5 bases). CDR1 and CDR2 (germline): LGHDT, YNNKEL (reference sequence). Deletions cut 0 bases from V and 10 bases from J, with 10 bases between. The CDR3 runs to 14 residues. The chain's CDR3 is CASSQEARDSPLHF. DNA for the CDR3: TGTGCCAGCAGCCAAGAGGCCAGGGACTCACCCCTCCACTTT. Drawing the rest from reference TRBV3-1 and TRBJ1-6, the complete variable domain is DTAVSQTPKYLVTQMGNDKSIKCEQNLGHDTMYWYKQDSKKFLKIMFSYNNKELIINETVPNRFSPKSPDKAHLNLHINSLELGDSAVYFCASSQEARDSPLHFGNGTRLTVT.

V and J are TRBV6-1 and TRBJ1-2, with TRBD1 identical over 10 bases. CDR1 and CDR2 (germline): MNHNS, SASEGT. With 6 bases clipped from V and 4 bases from J, the junction kept 11 bases outside the gene matches. This CDR3 is 16 amino acids long. The CDR3 bases are TGTGCCAGCAGCCTGGGTCAAGGGACAGGGGTCTATGGCTACACCTTC. It is translated as CASSLGQGTGVYGYTF.

There are many counts of this clonotype. The chain is built from TRBV5-8 and TRBJ2-5, with 9 bases lining up with TRBD2. The CDR3 runs 19 residues. Germline loops: CDR1 SGHTS, CDR2 YDEGEE. The J segment lost 4 bases and the V segment lost 4 bases, leaving 20 bases of the junction unmatched. The CDR3 loop is CASSPGGLAGFLGRETQYF. CDR3 coding DNA: TGTGCCAGCAGCCCGGGAGGGCTAGCGGGATTCTTAGGAAGAGAGACCCAGTACTTC.

The rearrangement links TRBV5-8 to TRBJ2-1; D is tentatively TRBD1 or TRBD2 (5 bases each). Trimming cost V 3 bases and J 0 bases, with 10 bases left between them. Looked up from germline, CDR1 is SGHTS and CDR2 is YDEGEE. The CDR3 is 15 residues long. CDR3 sequence reads: CASSWGRSSYNEQFF. CDR3 sequence (DNA): TGTGCCAGCAGCTGGGGACGGAGCTCCTACAATGAGCAGTTCTTC.

This clonotype was detected ten times or more. The chain joins TRBV2 to TRBJ2-3; 8 bases align to TRBD1. In germline, CDR1 is SNHLY, CDR2 FYNNEI. J was trimmed by 3 bases and V by 3 bases; bases with no gene match: 5. The CDR3 has 15 amino acids. This CDR3 reads CASSDPGGGTDTQYF. The CDR3 nucleotides read TGTGCCAGCAGTGATCCAGGGGGCGGTACAGATACGCAGTATTTT.

There are a few counts of this clonotype. A much larger clone lies a single base off, so this may be a read error. This chain joins TRBV12-3 or TRBV12-4 and TRBJ1-4; 7 nucleotides line up with TRBD1. The CDR3 runs 17 residues. J lost 5 bases, V lost 4 bases, and 13 bases had no gene match. The chain's CDR3 is CASSSAKTGALNEKLFF. CDR3 sequence (DNA): TGTGCCAGCAGTTCAGCAAAAACAGGGGCGCTCAATGAAAAACTGTTTTTT.

This clonotype was seen ten or more times. The chain has TRBV5-1 and TRBJ2-7, with D unresolved. The CDR3 runs 14 residues. In germline, CDR1 is SGHRS, CDR2 YFSETQ. Deletions cut 5 bases from V and 6 bases from J, with 18 bases between. CDR3 residues: CASSFLESMVEQYF. CDR3 nucleotides: TGCGCCAGCAGTTTCCTCGAATCAATGGTCGAGCAGTACTTC.

This clonotype showed up just a few times. The gene calls are TRBV11-2 and TRBJ1-1, with 7 bases identical to TRBD1. V lost 5 bases, J lost 11 bases, and 11 bases stayed unmatched. Germline lookup yields CDR1 SGHAT and CDR2 FQNNGV. The CDR3 covers 13 residues. The CDR3 DNA reads as TGTGCCAGCAGCGGAAGGACAGGAGGTGACGCTTTCTTT. Its translation is CASSGRTGGDAFF.

This clonotype was picked up many times. The V call is TRBV28, the J call TRBJ1-1; no reliable D call. V was clipped by 5 bases and J by 9 bases, with 13 bases between them. This CDR3 is 12 amino acids long. Germline lookup yields CDR1 MDHEN and CDR2 SYDVKM. CDR3 nucleotides: TGTGCCAGCAGTAGCCCAGCGCTGAAAGCTTTCTTT. Translating it yields CASSSPALKAFF.

At least ten counts were recorded for this clonotype. This chain connects TRBV28 to TRBJ2-1, with D maybe TRBD1 (5 bases). Germline-derived CDR1 and CDR2 are MDHEN and SYDVKM. The V gene lost 1 base and the J gene lost 6 bases, with 13 bases spanning the gap. CDR3 size: 15 residues. In nucleotides, the CDR3 is TGTGCCAGCAGTTTATTCTGGGGTCAGGGCAATGAGCAGTTCTTC. Translated, it gives CASSLFWGQGNEQFF.

This clonotype has ten or more counts. The chain has TRBV5-1 and TRBJ2-1; no clear D. In germline, CDR1 is SGHRS, CDR2 YFSETQ. This CDR3 spans 13 amino acids. Trimming cost V 3 bases and J 8 bases, with 12 bases left between them. The CDR3 bases are TGCGCCAGCAGCTGGAAGGGTACTGATGAGCAGTTCTTC. This translates into CASSWKGTDEQFF.

The V call is TRBV19, the J call TRBJ2-5; D is ambiguous. The V gene's germline CDR1 is LNHDA and CDR2 SQIVND (reference sequence). CDR3 size: 13 residues. The V end lost 3 bases, the J end lost 5 bases, and 10 bases lay between the germline ends. The chain's CDR3 is CASSIFPWETQYF. In nucleotides, the CDR3 is TGTGCCAGTAGTATCTTTCCGTGGGAGACCCAGTACTTC.

This clonotype has more than one count but fewer than ten. The J gene is TRBJ2-7, the V gene TRBV4-2; perhaps D is TRBD1 or TRBD2 (5 bases each). Looked up from germline, CDR1 is LGHNA and CDR2 is YNFKEQ. This CDR3 contains 16 residues. The V gene lost 5 bases and the J gene lost 0 bases, with 17 bases spanning the gap. CDR3 sequence: CASSAYPGPSSYEQYF. CDR3 DNA: TGTGCCAGCAGCGCGTACCCGGGGCCTAGCTCCTACGAGCAGTACTTC.

The sample holds a few counts of this clonotype. CDR3 in DNA: TGTGCCAGCAGTTATCGGGGACAGGGGGCCGACGAGCAGTACTTC. Encoded protein: CASSYRGQGADEQYF. The chain employs TRBV6-5 and TRBJ2-7; 12 bases agree with TRBD1. Germline V gives CDR1 MNHEY, CDR2 SVGAGI. J gave up 5 bases and V 3 bases, and 5 bases lay outside the gene matches. The CDR3 sequence is 15 residues long.

This clonotype has more than one count but fewer than ten. The chain recombines TRBV18 with TRBJ2-7; D uncertain. The V end lost 3 bases, the J end lost 1 base, and 16 bases lay between the germline ends. The CDR3 extends over 16 amino acids. Germline V CDR1 and CDR2: KGHSH, LQKENI. The CDR3 sequence is CASSPVSEWQSYEQYF. For the CDR3, the DNA is TGTGCCAGCTCACCCGTTTCCGAGTGGCAGTCCTACGAGCAGTACTTC. The full variable domain, rest sourced from reference TRBV18 and TRBJ2-7, is NAGVMQNPRHLVRRRGQEARLRCSPMKGHSHVYWYRQLPEEGLKFMVYLQKENIIDESGMPKERFSAEFPKEGPSILRIQQVVRGDSAAYFCASSPVSEWQSYEQYFGPGTRLTVT.

Many counts were recorded for this clonotype. The rearrangement joins TRBV24-1 to TRBJ2-3; 10 bases agree with TRBD2. Trimming removed 7 bases from V and 1 base from J; junction bases left unmatched: 4. The germline CDR1 and CDR2 sequences are KGHDR and SFDVKD. This CDR3 contains 15 residues. CDR3 amino acids: CATSKREGRTDTQYF. CDR3 sequence (DNA): TGTGCCACCAGCAAGCGGGAGGGACGCACAGATACGCAGTATTTT.

Concerning this clonotype: Since a much larger clone is just one base distant, this may be a read error. The rearrangement uses TRBV2 and TRBJ1-3; D is ambiguous. Germline CDR1 is SNHLY and CDR2 is FYNNEI. V lost 5 bases, J lost 5 bases, and 13 bases lay in between. The CDR3 loop spans 14 amino acids. The CDR3 DNA follows: TGTGCCAGCAGTCTTTGGACTCCCAGAAACACCATATATTTT. Translation gives CASSLWTPRNTIYF.